This TCR beta chain was sequenced for a study of OX40 agonist ivuxolimab in advanced cancers. Study at large: Patients treated during dose escalation were battling hepatocellular carcinoma, melanoma, renal cell or head and neck cancer. Study results and limitations: Within 6 weeks, CD4+ and CD8+ blood T cells expanded clonally at 0.1 to 3.0 mg/kg.

This clone was observed once. Its cognate antigen is unknown. Cycle 7 day 1, cycle 4 day 1, and baseline were the timepoints at which blood was sampled. Repertoires were generated with immunoSEQ multiplex PCR, while TCRdb's copy carries only in-frame clones and drops some. This sample has roughly 7,000 clones, with 74% found just once. From germline, CDR1 is LNHDA and CDR2 SQIVND (reference sequence). The V and J ends lost 4 bases and 5 bases respectively, with 11 bases between them. The CDR3 covers 13 residues. The sample was CD4+ or CD8+ T cells sorted from blood, taken in a trial of the OX40 agonist ivuxolimab. V usage is TRBV19 and J usage is TRBJ1-1, with D perhaps TRBD1 (5 bases). The TCR originated in an adult with an advanced solid tumor such as melanoma, head and neck, liver or kidney cancer. The CDR3 nucleotides are TGTGCCAGTAGTAGATTGGGACGGACTGAAGCTTTCTTT. It encodes CASSRLGRTEAFF.